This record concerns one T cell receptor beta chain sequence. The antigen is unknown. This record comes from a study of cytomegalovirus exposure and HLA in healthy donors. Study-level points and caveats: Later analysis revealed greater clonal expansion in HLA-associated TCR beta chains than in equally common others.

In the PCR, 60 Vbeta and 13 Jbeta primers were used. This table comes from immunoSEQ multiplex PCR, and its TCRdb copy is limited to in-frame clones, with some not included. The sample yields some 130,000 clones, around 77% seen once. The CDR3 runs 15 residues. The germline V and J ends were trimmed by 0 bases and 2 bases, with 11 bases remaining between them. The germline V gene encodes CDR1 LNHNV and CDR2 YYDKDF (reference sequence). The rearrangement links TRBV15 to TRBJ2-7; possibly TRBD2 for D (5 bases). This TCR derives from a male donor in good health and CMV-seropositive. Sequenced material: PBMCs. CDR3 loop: CATSRDVAGPYEQYF. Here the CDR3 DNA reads TGTGCCACCAGCAGAGATGTGGCGGGCCCCTACGAGCAGTACTTC.